These T cell receptor beta chains were read from a single sample in a study of Tregs in tolerant kidney transplant recipients. Data came from immunoSEQ multiplex PCR; TCRdb stores just in-frame clones and leaves some out. The sample yields some 100,000 clones, approximately 90% seen once. The sequenced material came from CD4+ T cells from blood. These TCRs come from a human donor in good health. CDR3s include the opening cysteine and the closing phenylalanine or tryptophan. A D gene is named only where the DNA matches it firmly.

.	TRBV5-1	TRBJ2-1	CARIPCPGLYNEQFF	TGCGCCAGGATACCCTGTCCGGGACTCTACAATGAGCAGTTCTTC
.	TRBV15	TRBJ2-2	CATRLGDTGELFF	TGTGCCACCAGATTGGGGGACACCGGGGAGCTGTTTTTT
TRBD1	TRBV9	TRBJ1-3	CASSVGDVRTGSGNTIYF	TGTGCCAGCAGCGTAGGGGATGTACGGACAGGCTCTGGAAACACCATATATTTT
TRBD1	TRBV6-4	TRBJ2-2	CASSDQGTGGQELFF	TGTGCCAGCAGTGACCAGGGGACAGGAGGGCAGGAGCTGTTTTTT
.	TRBV5-1	TRBJ2-1	CASTRGTTISYNEQFF	TGCGCCAGCACCCGGGGGACGACGATTTCCTACAATGAGCAGTTCTTC
.	TRBV27	TRBJ2-7	CASTRMEDEQYF	TGTGCCAGTACCAGGATGGAGGACGAGCAGTACTTC
TRBD2	TRBV19	TRBJ2-3	CASSIGLAGGPTDTQYF	TGTGCCAGTAGTATAGGTTTAGCGGGAGGGCCAACAGATACGCAGTATTTT
TRBD1	TRBV5-6	TRBJ2-7	CASSGTGAPSYEQYF	TGTGCCAGCAGCGGGACAGGGGCTCCCTCCTACGAGCAGTACTTC
.	TRBV6-6	TRBJ1-4	CASTRALTNEKLFF	TGTGCCAGCACGAGGGCCCTAACTAATGAAAAACTGTTTTTT
.	TRBV7-9	TRBJ2-3	CASRGQPTDTQYF	TGTGCCAGCAGGGGGCAGCCCACAGATACGCAGTATTTT
.	TRBV27	TRBJ1-2	CASNKRPDPAGYGYTF	TGTGCCAGCAATAAAAGGCCGGACCCCGCCGGCTATGGCTACACCTTC
.	TRBV9	TRBJ2-3	CASSPLGAGDTQYF	TGTGCCAGCAGCCCCCTGGGGGCGGGGGATACGCAGTATTTT
TRBD1	TRBV5-1	TRBJ2-1	CASSQGQGYNEQFF	TGCGCCAGCAGCCAGGGACAGGGGTACAATGAGCAGTTCTTC
.	TRBV19	TRBJ1-2	CASSERGRDYGYTF	TGTGCCAGTAGCGAGAGGGGACGAGACTATGGCTACACCTTC
.	TRBV21-1	TRBJ1-5	CASSKFKFDLVRGNQPQHF	TGTGCCAGCAGCAAATTTAAGTTTGACCTGGTAAGGGGCAATCAGCCCCAGCATTTT
TRBD2	TRBV5-5	TRBJ2-5	CASSLIAGAETQYF	TGTGCCAGCAGCTTAATAGCGGGAGCTGAGACCCAGTACTTC
.	TRBV5-1	TRBJ2-2	CASSLVAGNTGELFF	TGCGCCAGCAGCTTGGTGGCAGGGAACACCGGGGAGCTGTTTTTT
.	TRBV18	TRBJ2-7	CASSPPEDRGYEQYF	TGTGCCAGCTCACCACCGGAGGACAGAGGCTACGAGCAGTACTTC
.	TRBV4-1	TRBJ2-1	CASSHPQSDLLNIQFF	TGCGCCAGCAGCCACCCCCAATCGGACTTATTAAACATTCAGTTCTTC